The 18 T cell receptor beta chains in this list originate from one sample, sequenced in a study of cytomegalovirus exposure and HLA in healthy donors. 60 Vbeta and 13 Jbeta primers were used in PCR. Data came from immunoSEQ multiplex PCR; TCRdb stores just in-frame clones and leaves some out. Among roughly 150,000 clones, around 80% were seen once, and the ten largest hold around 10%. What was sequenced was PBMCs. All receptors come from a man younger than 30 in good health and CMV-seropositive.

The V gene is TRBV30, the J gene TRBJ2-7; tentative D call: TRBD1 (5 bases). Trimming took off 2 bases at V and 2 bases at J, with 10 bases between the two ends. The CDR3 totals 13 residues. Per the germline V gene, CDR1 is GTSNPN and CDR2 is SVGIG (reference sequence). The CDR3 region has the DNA TGTGCCTGGAGTTACGGACAAGCCTACGAGCAGTACTTC. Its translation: CAWSYGQAYEQYF.

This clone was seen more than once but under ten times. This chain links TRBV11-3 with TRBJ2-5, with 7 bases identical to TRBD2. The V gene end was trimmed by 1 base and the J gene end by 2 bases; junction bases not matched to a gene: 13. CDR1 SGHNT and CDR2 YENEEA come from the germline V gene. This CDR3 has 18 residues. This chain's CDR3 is CASSLASWWSSGQETQYF. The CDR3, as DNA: TGTGCCAGCAGCTTAGCGAGTTGGTGGTCTAGCGGACAAGAGACCCAGTACTTC.

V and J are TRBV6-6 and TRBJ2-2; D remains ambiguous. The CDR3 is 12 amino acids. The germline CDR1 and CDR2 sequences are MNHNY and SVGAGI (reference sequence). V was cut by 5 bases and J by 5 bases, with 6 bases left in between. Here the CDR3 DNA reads TGTGCCAGCAGTACTCTAACCGGGGAGCTGTTTTTT. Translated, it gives CASSTLTGELFF.

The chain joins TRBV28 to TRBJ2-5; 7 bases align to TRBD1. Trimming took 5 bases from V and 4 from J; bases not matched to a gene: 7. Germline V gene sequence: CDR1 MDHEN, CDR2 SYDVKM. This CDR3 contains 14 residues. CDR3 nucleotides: TGTGCCAGCAGTACGACAGGGTTGGGAGAGACCCAGTACTTC. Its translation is CASSTTGLGETQYF.

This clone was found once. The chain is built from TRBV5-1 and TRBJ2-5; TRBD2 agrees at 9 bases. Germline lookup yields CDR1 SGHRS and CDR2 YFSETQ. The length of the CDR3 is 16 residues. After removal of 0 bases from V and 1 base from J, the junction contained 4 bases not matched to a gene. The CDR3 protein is CASSLGILAGQETQYF. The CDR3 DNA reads TGCGCCAGCAGCTTGGGCATACTAGCGGGCCAAGAGACCCAGTACTTC.

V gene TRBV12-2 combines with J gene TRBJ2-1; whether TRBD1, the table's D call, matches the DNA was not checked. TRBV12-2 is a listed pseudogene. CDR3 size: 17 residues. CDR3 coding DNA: TGTGCAAGTCGCTCACCAAAAGGACAGGGTGTTTACAATGAGCAGTTCTTC. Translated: CASRSPKGQGVYNEQFF.

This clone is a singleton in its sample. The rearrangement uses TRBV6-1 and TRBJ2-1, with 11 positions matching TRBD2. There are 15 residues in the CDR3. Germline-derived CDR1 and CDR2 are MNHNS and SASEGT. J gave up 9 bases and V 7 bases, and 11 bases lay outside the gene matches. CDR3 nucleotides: TGTGCCAGCACCCTTACTAGCGGGAGATGGATTGAGCAGTTCTTC. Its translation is CASTLTSGRWIEQFF.

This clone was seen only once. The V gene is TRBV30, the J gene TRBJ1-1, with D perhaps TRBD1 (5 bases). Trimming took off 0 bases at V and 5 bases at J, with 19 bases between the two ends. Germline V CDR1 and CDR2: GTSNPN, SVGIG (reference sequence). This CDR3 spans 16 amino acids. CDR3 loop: CAWSVQVWSGVTEAFF. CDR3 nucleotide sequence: TGTGCCTGGAGTGTACAGGTTTGGTCTGGGGTTACTGAAGCTTTCTTT.

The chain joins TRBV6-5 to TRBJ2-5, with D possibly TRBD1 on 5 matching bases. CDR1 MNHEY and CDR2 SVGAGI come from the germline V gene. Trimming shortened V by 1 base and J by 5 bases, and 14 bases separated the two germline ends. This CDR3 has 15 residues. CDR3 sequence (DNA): TGTGCCAGCAGTTACTGGCAGGGTGGTGGTGAGACCCAGTACTTC. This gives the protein CASSYWQGGGETQYF.

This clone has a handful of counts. The CDR3 spells CASSYSAAKNTGELFF. DNA of the CDR3: TGTGCCAGCAGTTACTCTGCGGCAAAGAACACCGGGGAGCTGTTTTTT. The V gene is TRBV6-6, the J gene TRBJ2-2; D gene unclear. The CDR3 is 16 amino acids. In germline, CDR1 is MNHNY, CDR2 SVGAGI (reference sequence). With 0 bases removed from V and 1 base from J, the gap between germline ends came to 9 bases.

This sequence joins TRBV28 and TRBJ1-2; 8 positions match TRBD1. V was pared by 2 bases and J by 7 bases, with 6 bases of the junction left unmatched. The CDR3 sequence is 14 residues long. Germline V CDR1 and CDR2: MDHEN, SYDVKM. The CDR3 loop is CASSLGQGASGYTF. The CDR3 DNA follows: TGTGCCAGCAGTTTAGGGCAGGGGGCAAGTGGCTACACCTTC.

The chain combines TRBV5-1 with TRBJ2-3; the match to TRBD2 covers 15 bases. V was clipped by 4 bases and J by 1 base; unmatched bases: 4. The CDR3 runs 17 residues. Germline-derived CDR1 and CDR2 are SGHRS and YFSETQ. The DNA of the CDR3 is TGCGCCAGCAGCCCGGGACTAGCGGGAGGCCGCACAGATACGCAGTATTTT. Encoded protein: CASSPGLAGGRTDTQYF.

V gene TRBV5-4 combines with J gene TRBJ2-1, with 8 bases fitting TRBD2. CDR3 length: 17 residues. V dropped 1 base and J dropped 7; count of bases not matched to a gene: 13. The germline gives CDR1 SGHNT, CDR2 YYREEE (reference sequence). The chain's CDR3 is CASSLRGGAGVANEQFF. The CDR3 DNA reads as TGTGCCAGCAGCTTGCGGGGGGGGGCGGGAGTGGCTAATGAGCAGTTCTTC.

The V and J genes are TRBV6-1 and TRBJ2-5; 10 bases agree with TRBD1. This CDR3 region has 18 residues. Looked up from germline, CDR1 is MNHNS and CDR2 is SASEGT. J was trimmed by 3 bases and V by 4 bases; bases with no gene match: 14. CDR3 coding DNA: TGTGCCAGCAGTGTCTCAAAAGGGGGGACAGGGGCGGAAGAGACCCAGTACTTC. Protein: CASSVSKGGTGAEETQYF.

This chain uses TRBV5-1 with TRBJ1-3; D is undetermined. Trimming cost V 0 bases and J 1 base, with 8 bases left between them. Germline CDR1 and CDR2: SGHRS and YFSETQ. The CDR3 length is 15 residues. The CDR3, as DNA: TGCGCCAGCAGCTTGGGTCGGACTTCTGGAAACACCATATATTTT. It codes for CASSLGRTSGNTIYF.

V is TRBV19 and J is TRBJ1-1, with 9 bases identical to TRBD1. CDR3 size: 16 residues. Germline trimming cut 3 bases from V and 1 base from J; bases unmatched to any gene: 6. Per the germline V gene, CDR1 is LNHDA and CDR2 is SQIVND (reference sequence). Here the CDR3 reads CASSIYPGQGNTEAFF. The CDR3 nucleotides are TGTGCCAGTAGTATCTATCCGGGACAGGGGAACACTGAAGCTTTCTTT.

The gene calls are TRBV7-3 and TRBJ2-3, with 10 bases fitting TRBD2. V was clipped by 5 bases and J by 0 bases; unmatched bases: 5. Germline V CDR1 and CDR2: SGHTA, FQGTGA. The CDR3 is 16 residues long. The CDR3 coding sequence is TGTGCCAGCAGCACTGGACTAGCGGCTAGCACAGATACGCAGTATTTT. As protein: CASSTGLAASTDTQYF. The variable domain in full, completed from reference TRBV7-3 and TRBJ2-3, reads GAGVSQTPSNKVTEKGKYVELRCDPISGHTALYWYRQSLGQGPEFLIYFQGTGAADDSGLPNDRFFAVRPEGSVSTLKIQRTERGDSAVYLCASSTGLAASTDTQYFGPGTRLTVL.

The CDR3 loop reads CASSQGTIRRDEQYF. CDR3 DNA: TGCGCCAGCAGCCAAGGGACTATCCGCCGGGACGAGCAGTACTTC. V usage is TRBV4-1 and J usage is TRBJ2-7; TRBD2 might be the D (6 bases). From germline, CDR1 is MGHRA and CDR2 YSYEKL. There are 15 residues in the CDR3. V was pared by 1 base and J by 5 bases, with 15 bases between.